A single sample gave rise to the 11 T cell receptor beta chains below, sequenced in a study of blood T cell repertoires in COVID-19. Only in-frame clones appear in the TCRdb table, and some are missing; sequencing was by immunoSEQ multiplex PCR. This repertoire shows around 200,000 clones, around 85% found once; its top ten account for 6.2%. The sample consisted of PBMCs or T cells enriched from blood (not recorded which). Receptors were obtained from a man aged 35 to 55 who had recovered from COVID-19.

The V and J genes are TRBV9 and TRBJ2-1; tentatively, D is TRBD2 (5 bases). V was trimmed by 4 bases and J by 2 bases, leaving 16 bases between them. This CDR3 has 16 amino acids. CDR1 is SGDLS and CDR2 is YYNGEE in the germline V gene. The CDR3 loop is CASSFGLLRPYNEQFF. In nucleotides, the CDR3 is TGTGCCAGCAGCTTCGGACTCCTTCGGCCCTACAATGAGCAGTTCTTC.

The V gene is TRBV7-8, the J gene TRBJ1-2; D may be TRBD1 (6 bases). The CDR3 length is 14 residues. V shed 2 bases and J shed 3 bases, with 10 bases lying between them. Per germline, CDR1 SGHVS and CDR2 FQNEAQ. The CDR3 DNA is TGTGCCAGCAGCTTACAGGGGTTGGACTATGGCTACACCTTC. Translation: CASSLQGLDYGYTF.

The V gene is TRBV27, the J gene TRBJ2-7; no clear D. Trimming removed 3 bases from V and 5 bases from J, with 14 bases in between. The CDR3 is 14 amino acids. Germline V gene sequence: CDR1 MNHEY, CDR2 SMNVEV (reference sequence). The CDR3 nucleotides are TGTGCCAGCAGTTTGCGCGCGCGTCGGGACGAGCAGTACTTC. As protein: CASSLRARRDEQYF.

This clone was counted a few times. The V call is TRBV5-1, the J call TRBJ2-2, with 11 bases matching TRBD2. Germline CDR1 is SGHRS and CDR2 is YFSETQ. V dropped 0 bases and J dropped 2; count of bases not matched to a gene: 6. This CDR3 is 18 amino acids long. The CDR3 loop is CASSLEGSGRVNTGELFF. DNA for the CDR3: TGCGCCAGCAGCTTGGAAGGTAGCGGGAGGGTTAACACCGGGGAGCTGTTTTTT.

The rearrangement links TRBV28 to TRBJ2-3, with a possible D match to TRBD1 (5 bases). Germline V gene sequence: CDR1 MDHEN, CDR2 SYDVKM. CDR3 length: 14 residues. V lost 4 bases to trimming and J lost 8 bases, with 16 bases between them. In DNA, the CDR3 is TGTGCCAGCAGTTCCAGGGCCCCGGCGAGTACGCAGTATTTT. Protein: CASSSRAPASTQYF. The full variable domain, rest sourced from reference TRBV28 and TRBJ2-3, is DVKVTQSSRYLVKRTGEKVFLECVQDMDHENMFWYRQDPGLGLRLIYFSYDVKMKEKGDIPEGYSVSREKKERFSLILESASTNQTSMYLCASSSRAPASTQYFGPGTRLTVL.

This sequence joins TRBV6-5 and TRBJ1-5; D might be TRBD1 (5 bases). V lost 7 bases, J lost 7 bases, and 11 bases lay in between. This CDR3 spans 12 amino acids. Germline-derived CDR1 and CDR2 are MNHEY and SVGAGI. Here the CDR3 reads CASILDKQPQHF. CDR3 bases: TGTGCCAGCATCCTGGACAAACAGCCCCAGCATTTT.

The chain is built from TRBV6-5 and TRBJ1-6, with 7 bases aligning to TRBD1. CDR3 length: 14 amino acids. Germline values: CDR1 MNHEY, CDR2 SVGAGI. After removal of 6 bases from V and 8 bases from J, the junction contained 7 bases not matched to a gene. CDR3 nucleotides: TGTGCCAGCAGCCGGGACAGCTCTTATTCACCCCTCCACTTT. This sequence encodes CASSRDSSYSPLHF.

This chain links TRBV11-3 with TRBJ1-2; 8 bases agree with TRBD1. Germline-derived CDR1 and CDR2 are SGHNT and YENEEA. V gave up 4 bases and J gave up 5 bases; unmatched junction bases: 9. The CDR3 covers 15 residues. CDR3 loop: CASSSGQAGEYGYTF. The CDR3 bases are TGTGCCAGCAGCTCGGGACAGGCGGGAGAATATGGCTACACCTTC.

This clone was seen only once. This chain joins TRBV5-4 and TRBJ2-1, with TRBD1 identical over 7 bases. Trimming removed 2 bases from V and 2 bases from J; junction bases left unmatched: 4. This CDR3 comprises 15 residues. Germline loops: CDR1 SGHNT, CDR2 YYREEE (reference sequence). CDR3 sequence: CASSFRDRAYNEQFF. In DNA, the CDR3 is TGTGCCAGCAGCTTCCGGGACAGAGCCTACAATGAGCAGTTCTTC.

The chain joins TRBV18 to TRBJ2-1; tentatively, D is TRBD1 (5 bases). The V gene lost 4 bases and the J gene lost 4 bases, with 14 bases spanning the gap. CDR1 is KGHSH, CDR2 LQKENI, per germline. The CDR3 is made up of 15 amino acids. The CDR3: CASSRPTEIYNEQFF. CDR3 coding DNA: TGTGCCAGCTCACGTCCGACAGAGATTTACAATGAGCAGTTCTTC.

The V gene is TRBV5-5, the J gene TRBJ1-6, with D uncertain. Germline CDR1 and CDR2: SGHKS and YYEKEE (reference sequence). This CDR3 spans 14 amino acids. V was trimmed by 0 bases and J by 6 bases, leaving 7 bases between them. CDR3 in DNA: TGTGCCAGCAGCTTGGGAACAGCTAATTCACCCCTCCACTTT. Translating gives CASSLGTANSPLHF.